This T cell receptor beta chain was recovered during a study of control samples from healthy donors and cancer patients. Per germline, CDR1 LNHDA and CDR2 SQIVND (reference sequence). V was pared by 1 base and J by 4 bases, with 4 bases between. This CDR3 comprises 13 residues. Libraries were prepared by immunoSEQ multiplex PCR; TCRdb keeps only in-frame clonotypes and omits some of them. The sample lists some 150,000 clones, 90% to 95% occurring once. The chain joins TRBV19 to TRBJ2-2; D unresolved. This receptor was identified in a man aged 40-50 years in good health. The specimen sequenced was blood. CDR3 nucleotides: TGTGCCAGTAGTATAGGAGGCACCGGGGAGCTGTTTTTT. It codes for CASSIGGTGELFF.